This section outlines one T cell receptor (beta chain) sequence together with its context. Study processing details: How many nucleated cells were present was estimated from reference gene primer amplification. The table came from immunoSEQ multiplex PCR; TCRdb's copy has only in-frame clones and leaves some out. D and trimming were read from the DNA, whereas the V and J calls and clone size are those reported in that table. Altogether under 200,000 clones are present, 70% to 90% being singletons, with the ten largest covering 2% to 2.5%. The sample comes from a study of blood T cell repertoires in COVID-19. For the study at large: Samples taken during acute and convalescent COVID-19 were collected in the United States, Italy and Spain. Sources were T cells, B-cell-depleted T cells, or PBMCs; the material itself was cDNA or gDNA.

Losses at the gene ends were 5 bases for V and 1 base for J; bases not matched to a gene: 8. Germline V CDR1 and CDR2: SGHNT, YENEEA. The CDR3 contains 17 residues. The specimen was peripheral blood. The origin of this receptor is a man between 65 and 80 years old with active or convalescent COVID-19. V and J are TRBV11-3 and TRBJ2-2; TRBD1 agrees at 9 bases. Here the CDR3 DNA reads TGTGCCAGCAGCCCTCGTAAGGACAGGGGGAACACCGGGGAGCTGTTTTTT. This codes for CASSPRKDRGNTGELFF.